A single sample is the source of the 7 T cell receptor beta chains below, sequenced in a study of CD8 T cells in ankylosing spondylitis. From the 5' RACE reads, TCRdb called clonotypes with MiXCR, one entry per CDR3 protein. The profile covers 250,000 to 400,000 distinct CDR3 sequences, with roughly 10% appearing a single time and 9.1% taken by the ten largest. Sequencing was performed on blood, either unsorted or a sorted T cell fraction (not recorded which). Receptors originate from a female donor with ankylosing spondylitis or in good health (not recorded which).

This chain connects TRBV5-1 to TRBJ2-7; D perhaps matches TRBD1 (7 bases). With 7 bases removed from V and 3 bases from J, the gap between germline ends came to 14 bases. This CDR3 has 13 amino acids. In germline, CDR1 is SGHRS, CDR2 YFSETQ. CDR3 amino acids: CASAGTDLYEQYF. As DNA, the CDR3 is TGCGCCAGCGCGGGGACAGACCTCTACGAGCAGTACTTC. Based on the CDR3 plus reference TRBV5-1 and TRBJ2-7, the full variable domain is KAGVTQTPRYLIKTRGQQVTLSCSPISGHRSVSWYQQTPGQGLQFLFEYFSETQRNKGNFPGRFSGRQFSNSRSEMNVSTLELGDSALYLCASAGTDLYEQYFGPGTRLTVT.

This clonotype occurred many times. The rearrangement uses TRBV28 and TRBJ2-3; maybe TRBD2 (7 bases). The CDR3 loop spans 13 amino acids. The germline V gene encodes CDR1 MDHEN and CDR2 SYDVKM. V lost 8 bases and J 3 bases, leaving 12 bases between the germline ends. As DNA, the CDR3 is TGTGCCAGCGGGGGGGCAGAAACAGATACGCAGTATTTT. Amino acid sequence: CASGGAETDTQYF.

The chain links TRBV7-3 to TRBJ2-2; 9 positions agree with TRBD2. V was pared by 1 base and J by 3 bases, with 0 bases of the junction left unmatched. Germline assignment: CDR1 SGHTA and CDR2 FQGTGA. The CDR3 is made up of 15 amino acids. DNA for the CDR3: TGTGCCAGCAGCTTAAGCGGGGGGGACACCGGGGAGCTGTTTTTT. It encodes CASSLSGGDTGELFF. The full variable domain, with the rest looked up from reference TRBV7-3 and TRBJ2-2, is GAGVSQTPSNKVTEKGKYVELRCDPISGHTALYWYRQSLGQGPEFLIYFQGTGAADDSGLPNDRFFAVRPEGSVSTLKIQRTERGDSAVYLCASSLSGGDTGELFFGEGSRLTVL.

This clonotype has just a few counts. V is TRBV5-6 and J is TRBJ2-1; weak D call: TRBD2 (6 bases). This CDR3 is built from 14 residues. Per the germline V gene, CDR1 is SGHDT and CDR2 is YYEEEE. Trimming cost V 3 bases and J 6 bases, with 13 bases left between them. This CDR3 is CASSWDFTSNEQFF. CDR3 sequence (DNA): TGTGCCAGCAGCTGGGACTTTACAAGCAATGAGCAGTTCTTC.

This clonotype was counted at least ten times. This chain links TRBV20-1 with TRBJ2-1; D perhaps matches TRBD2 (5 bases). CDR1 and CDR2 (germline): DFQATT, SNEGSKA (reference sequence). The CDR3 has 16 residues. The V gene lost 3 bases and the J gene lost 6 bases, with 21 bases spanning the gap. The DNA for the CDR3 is TGCAGTGCTAGTCCCCAACTAGAGCCAAAATTCAATGAGCAGTTCTTC. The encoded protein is CSASPQLEPKFNEQFF.

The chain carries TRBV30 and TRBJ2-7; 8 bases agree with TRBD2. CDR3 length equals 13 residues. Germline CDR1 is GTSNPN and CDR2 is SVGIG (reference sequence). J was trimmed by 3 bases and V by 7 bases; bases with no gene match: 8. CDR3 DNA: TGTGCCTACGCCCGGGGGGGAATCTACGAGCAGTACTTC. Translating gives CAYARGGIYEQYF.

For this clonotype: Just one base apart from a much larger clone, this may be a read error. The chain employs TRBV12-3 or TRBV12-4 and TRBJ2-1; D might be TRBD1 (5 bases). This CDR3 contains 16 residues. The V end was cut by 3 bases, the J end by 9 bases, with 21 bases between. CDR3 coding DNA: TGTGCCAGCAGTTTCAACGCAGGGCCGTCGAGAGGTGAGCAGTTCTTC. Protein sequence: CASSFNAGPSRGEQFF.